Described below is a single T cell receptor (beta chain) sequence and its context. The data are from a study of cytomegalovirus exposure and HLA in healthy donors. In the PCR, 60 Vbeta and 13 Jbeta primers were used. Using immunoSEQ multiplex PCR, the repertoire was profiled, and TCRdb retains in-frame clones only, with some absent. The sample lists 100,000 to 120,000 clones, 60% to 85% seen once, with 1.3% in the top ten. CDR3 length equals 15 residues. Germline CDR1 reads SNHLY; CDR2 reads FYNNEI. The V gene lost 7 bases and the J gene lost 6 bases, with 22 bases spanning the gap. Material for sequencing was PBMCs. This chain connects TRBV2 to TRBJ2-7; D gene unclear. The origin of this receptor is a woman in her thirties in good health and CMV-seronegative. This chain's CDR3 is CASTPTSSAPAEQYF. The CDR3 coding sequence is TGTGCCAGCACCCCAACTTCCTCCGCGCCTGCCGAGCAGTACTTC.